This is a list of T cell receptor beta chains from one sample in a study of metastatic and nonmetastatic thyroid tumors. With MiXCR, TCRdb reprocessed the PCR reads. This sample has 35,000 to 45,000 clones, with around 21% found just once. Sequencing was done on a sample of blood. The source of these receptors is a female donor with papillary thyroid cancer or a benign thyroid nodule (not recorded which). Some clones in this sample may be carry-over from other donors' samples. The CDR3 runs from the conserved cysteine through the conserved F or W. A D gene is named only where the DNA matches it firmly. Clone size appears in some rows only: once, few, many, or a class for an expanded clone.

D,V,J,size,CDR3,DNA
TRBD1,TRBV19,TRBJ1-5,many,CASTKDRGLQPQHF,TGTGCCAGTACCAAAGACAGGGGGCTTCAGCCCCAGCATTTT
-,TRBV7-9,TRBJ1-5,many,CASSFTDQPQHF,TGTGCCAGCAGCTTTACGGATCAGCCCCAGCATTTT
TRBD1,TRBV2,TRBJ2-5,many,CASRIRQGARETQYF,TGTGCCAGCAGGATAAGACAGGGGGCTAGAGAGACCCAGTACTTC
-,TRBV7-3,TRBJ1-6,-,CASSENRQFSLHF,TGTGCCAGCAGCGAGAACCGACAGTTTTCCCTCCACTTT
TRBD1,TRBV20-1,TRBJ2-7,-,CSAVEGQATYEQYF,TGCAGTGCTGTCGAGGGACAGGCCACCTACGAGCAGTACTTC
-,TRBV7-2,TRBJ2-7,-,CTSSLEIGFYEQYF,TGTACCAGCAGCTTAGAGATAGGCTTCTACGAGCAGTACTTC
-,TRBV7-2,TRBJ2-7,medium-sized,CASSRPGYEQYF,TGTGCCAGCAGCCGCCCGGGCTACGAGCAGTACTTC
-,TRBV9,TRBJ2-7,many,CASSEGGIAPEQYF,TGTGCCAGCAGCGAGGGGGGGATAGCTCCTGAGCAGTACTTC
-,TRBV11-3,TRBJ2-7,-,CASSLEGGRSGEQYF,TGTGCCAGCAGCTTAGAAGGGGGACGGTCGGGCGAGCAGTACTTC
-,TRBV28,TRBJ1-6,-,CASRLGNSPLHF,TGTGCCAGCAGGCTGGGGAATTCACCCCTCCACTTT
TRBD2,TRBV6-5,TRBJ2-4,many,CASSYSGLAAAKNIQYF,TGTGCCAGCAGTTACTCAGGGCTAGCGGCAGCCAAAAACATTCAGTACTTC
TRBD2,TRBV6-2/TRBV6-3,TRBJ2-1,-,CASSYSGLAGGGEQFF,TGTGCCAGCAGTTACTCCGGACTAGCGGGAGGGGGGGAGCAGTTCTTC
TRBD2,TRBV4-3,TRBJ2-7,-,CASSQDRSGRADEQYF,TGCGCCAGCAGCCAAGATCGAAGCGGGAGGGCGGACGAGCAGTACTTC
-,TRBV5-1,TRBJ2-5,many,CASSLLWRDSQETQYF,TGCGCCAGCAGCTTGTTATGGCGAGACTCCCAAGAGACCCAGTACTTC
-,TRBV5-1,TRBJ2-2,many,CASSSGHPNTGELFF,TGCGCCAGCAGCTCGGGACACCCGAACACCGGGGAGCTGTTTTTT
-,TRBV6-2/TRBV6-3,TRBJ2-7,-,CASSYTSWPPGGYEQYF,TGTGCCAGCAGTTATACTAGTTGGCCCCCTGGGGGCTACGAGCAGTACTTC
TRBD2,TRBV6-4,TRBJ2-5,few,CASSKIAGGPESQYF,TGTGCCAGCAGTAAAATAGCGGGAGGGCCCGAGTCTCAGTACTTC
-,TRBV6-5,TRBJ2-7,few,CASSYTSLPPGGYEQYF,TGTGCCAGCAGTTATACTAGCTTGCCCCCTGGGGGCTACGAGCAGTACTTC
-,TRBV19,TRBJ2-1,many,CASSITEAGYSYNEQFF,TGTGCCAGTAGTATAACCGAGGCAGGTTACTCCTACAATGAGCAGTTCTTC
-,TRBV5-5,TRBJ2-3,many,CASTPGAASTDTQYF,TGTGCCAGCACTCCTGGGGCAGCCTCCACAGATACGCAGTATTTT
-,TRBV6-2/TRBV6-3,TRBJ1-5,many,CASSYPHNNQPQHF,TGTGCCAGCAGTTACCCTCATAATAATCAGCCCCAGCATTTT
-,TRBV30,TRBJ1-1,-,CAWSPDGRNTEAFF,TGTGCCTGGAGTCCCGACGGCCGGAACACTGAAGCTTTCTTT
-,TRBV29-1,TRBJ2-5,many,CSVAPDTSETQYF,TGCAGCGTTGCCCCGGACACTTCGGAGACCCAGTACTTC
-,TRBV3-1,TRBJ2-7,many,CASSQGWLSEQYF,TGTGCCAGCAGCCAAGGGTGGTTGTCCGAGCAGTACTTC
TRBD2,TRBV20-1,TRBJ2-3,many,CSARPAGAWVDTQYF,TGCAGTGCTAGGCCAGCGGGAGCTTGGGTAGATACGCAGTATTTT